The rows below give T cell receptor beta chains drawn from one sample of a study of T cell clusters in autoimmune cytopenias. TCRdb reanalyzed the multiplex PCR reads, giving one entry per CDR3 protein sequence and no DNA. Recorded for this sample: 7,000 or so distinct CDR3 sequences. These same records also appear under a second study, on T cell repertoires in aging, cancer and after chemotherapy.

The sequencing sample was made of peripheral blood. Source of these receptors: a human donor in good health. Both conserved end residues are part of each CDR3. Expanded clones get a size class; other rows say once, few or many, or leave the size out.

abundance: NA; j_gene: TRBJ2-5; v_gene: TRBV30; CDR3aa: CAWRPGLAGAQYF
abundance: medium-sized; j_gene: TRBJ2-2; v_gene: TRBV19; CDR3aa: CASSYRERNTGELFF
abundance: large; j_gene: TRBJ1-2; v_gene: TRBV5-6; CDR3aa: CASSLITGAHGYTF
abundance: NA; j_gene: TRBJ2-5; v_gene: TRBV5-6; CDR3aa: CASSLGYGVETQYF
abundance: NA; j_gene: TRBJ2-7; v_gene: TRBV20-1; CDR3aa: CSATRQGDFYEQYF
abundance: NA; j_gene: TRBJ1-6; v_gene: TRBV13; CDR3aa: CASSFTPRSSYNSPLHF
abundance: NA; j_gene: TRBJ2-1; v_gene: TRBV6-4; CDR3aa: CASSDSPLAGDPYNEQFF
abundance: NA; j_gene: TRBJ1-5; v_gene: TRBV29-1; CDR3aa: CSVAVAGSNQPQHF
abundance: NA; j_gene: TRBJ1-1; v_gene: TRBV6-5; CDR3aa: CASSGRDSPLPNTEAFF
abundance: medium-sized; j_gene: TRBJ1-5; v_gene: TRBV19; CDR3aa: CASTFTGPGQPQHF
abundance: NA; j_gene: TRBJ2-3; v_gene: TRBV19; CDR3aa: CASSMPLAGSGSSQYF
abundance: medium-sized; j_gene: TRBJ1-2; v_gene: TRBV12-3/TRBV12-4; CDR3aa: CASSLLSSNYGYTF
abundance: NA; j_gene: TRBJ2-3; v_gene: TRBV6-5; CDR3aa: CASRSLTTDTQYF
abundance: NA; j_gene: TRBJ2-7; v_gene: TRBV10-3; CDR3aa: CAISGSSYEQYF
abundance: NA; j_gene: TRBJ1-6; v_gene: TRBV13; CDR3aa: CASSKTVNSPLHF
abundance: NA; j_gene: TRBJ1-4; v_gene: TRBV6-5; CDR3aa: CASSTTQGVEKLFF
abundance: NA; j_gene: TRBJ2-1; v_gene: TRBV4-3; CDR3aa: CASCQQSPDRLGEQFF
abundance: NA; j_gene: TRBJ2-7; v_gene: TRBV20-1; CDR3aa: CSALHDRFYEQYF
abundance: NA; j_gene: TRBJ1-1; v_gene: TRBV6-1; CDR3aa: CASSTRQASNTEAFF
abundance: NA; j_gene: TRBJ2-5; v_gene: TRBV12-3/TRBV12-4; CDR3aa: CASSLGTRAGETQYF
abundance: medium-sized; j_gene: TRBJ1-6; v_gene: TRBV19; CDR3aa: CASSIGGSLHF
abundance: NA; j_gene: TRBJ2-7; v_gene: TRBV4-2; CDR3aa: CASSQGLGSNSAYEQYF
abundance: NA; j_gene: TRBJ2-1; v_gene: TRBV5-4; CDR3aa: CASSRGERGGEDEQFF
abundance: medium-sized; j_gene: TRBJ1-1; v_gene: TRBV29-1; CDR3aa: CSVHPHGGPRVTEAFF
abundance: medium-sized; j_gene: TRBJ2-5; v_gene: TRBV19; CDR3aa: CASSTTVRGGETQYF
abundance: NA; j_gene: TRBJ2-3; v_gene: TRBV5-6; CDR3aa: CASSRLVANTQYF
abundance: NA; j_gene: TRBJ1-1; v_gene: TRBV6-1; CDR3aa: CASSESLGYTEAFF
abundance: medium-sized; j_gene: TRBJ1-5; v_gene: TRBV12-3/TRBV12-4; CDR3aa: CASSLLGADQPQHF
abundance: NA; j_gene: TRBJ1-6; v_gene: TRBV20-1; CDR3aa: CSAIRQASSPLHF
abundance: NA; j_gene: TRBJ1-4; v_gene: TRBV20-1; CDR3aa: CSAQKTGENEKLFF
abundance: NA; j_gene: TRBJ2-7; v_gene: TRBV6-2/TRBV6-3; CDR3aa: CASRWDTNYEQYF
abundance: NA; j_gene: TRBJ2-5; v_gene: TRBV18; CDR3aa: CASSPPRGETQYF
abundance: NA; j_gene: TRBJ1-1; v_gene: TRBV11-1; CDR3aa: CASSPVRTGQYPSTEAFF
abundance: medium-sized; j_gene: TRBJ2-7; v_gene: TRBV6-1; CDR3aa: CAGETGTGVDEQYF
abundance: NA; j_gene: TRBJ1-1; v_gene: TRBV6-5; CDR3aa: CASSYGGIALTEAFF
abundance: NA; j_gene: TRBJ1-2; v_gene: TRBV27; CDR3aa: CASSLVGNYGYTF
abundance: NA; j_gene: TRBJ2-7; v_gene: TRBV15; CDR3aa: CAASRGWSYEQYF